These T cell receptor beta chains were read from a single sample in a study of blood T cell repertoires in COVID-19. Some clones are missing from TCRdb's copy, which holds only in-frame ones; the method was immunoSEQ multiplex PCR. The data show tens of thousands of clones, nearly 95% seen once. The sequenced sample consisted of peripheral blood. The receptors were sampled from a human donor with active COVID-19. The donor label of this sample is uncertain. Each CDR3 is given with its conserved first and last residue. Rows give clone size only sometimes, using once, few, many, or a class for an expanded clone.

CDR3aa | v_gene | abundance | len | j_gene
CASSASYRGQYEQYF | TRBV18 | NA | 15 | TRBJ2-7
CASSYFPGQGGNEQFF | TRBV4-1 | NA | 16 | TRBJ2-1
CASRRGLAATYEQYF | TRBV19 | NA | 15 | TRBJ2-7
CASSTKTNTEAFF | TRBV6-5 | NA | 13 | TRBJ1-1
CASSLDVNQPQHF | TRBV5-1 | NA | 13 | TRBJ1-5
CASSDWVAGGQQFF | TRBV6-4 | NA | 14 | TRBJ2-1
CASSFESGTGAYYGYTF | TRBV28 | once | 17 | TRBJ1-2
CASSQLREAFF | TRBV16 | NA | 11 | TRBJ1-1
CASSGDRGMNTEAFF | TRBV2 | NA | 15 | TRBJ1-1
CASSSLSTDTQYF | TRBV5-1 | NA | 13 | TRBJ2-3
CASSLSWVQGGEF | TRBV28 | NA | 13 | TRBJ1-2
CASNLDRGDGYTF | TRBV7-9 | NA | 13 | TRBJ1-2
CASKWETGRTEAFF | TRBV19 | NA | 14 | TRBJ1-1
CASSMVIGTEAFF | TRBV19 | NA | 13 | TRBJ1-1
CASSLIGRDAGELFF | TRBV5-1 | NA | 15 | TRBJ2-2
CASSQMTVSYEQYF | TRBV5-1 | NA | 14 | TRBJ2-7
CASNKGANYGYTF | TRBV2 | NA | 13 | TRBJ1-2
CASSLVGGWDPNEQFF | TRBV5-1 | NA | 16 | TRBJ2-1
CASRSHDRGIPLHF | TRBV3-1/TRBV3-2 | NA | 14 | TRBJ1-6
CASSLSGGLRNTEAFF | TRBV7-9 | once | 16 | TRBJ1-1
CASSLRGSYEQYF | TRBV5-6 | once | 13 | TRBJ2-7
CASSNLHGYTF | TRBV6-5 | NA | 11 | TRBJ1-2
CASRPPGGAGPADTQYF | TRBV5-1 | NA | 17 | TRBJ2-3